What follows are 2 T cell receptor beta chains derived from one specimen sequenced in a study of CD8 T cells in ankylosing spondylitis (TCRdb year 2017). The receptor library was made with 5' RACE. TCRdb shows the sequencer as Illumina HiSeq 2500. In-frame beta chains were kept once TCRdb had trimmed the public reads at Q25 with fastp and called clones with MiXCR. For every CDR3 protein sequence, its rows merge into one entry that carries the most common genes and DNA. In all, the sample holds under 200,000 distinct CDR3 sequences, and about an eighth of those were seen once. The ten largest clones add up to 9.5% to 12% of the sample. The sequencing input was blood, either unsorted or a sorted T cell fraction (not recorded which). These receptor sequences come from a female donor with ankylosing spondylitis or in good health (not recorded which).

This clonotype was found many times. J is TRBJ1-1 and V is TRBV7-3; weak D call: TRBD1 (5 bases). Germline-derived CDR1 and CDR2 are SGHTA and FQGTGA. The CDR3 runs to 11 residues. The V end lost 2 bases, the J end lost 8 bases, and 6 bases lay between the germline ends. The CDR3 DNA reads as TGTGCCAGCAGCTTATGGGGGGAAGCTTTCTTT. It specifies CASSLWGEAFF.

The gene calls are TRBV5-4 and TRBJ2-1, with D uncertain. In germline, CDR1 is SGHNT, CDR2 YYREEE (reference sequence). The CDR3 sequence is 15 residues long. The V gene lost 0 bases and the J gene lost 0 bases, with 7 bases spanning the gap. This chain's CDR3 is CASSLEFSSYNEQFF. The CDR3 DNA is TGTGCCAGCAGCTTGGAGTTCAGCTCCTACAATGAGCAGTTCTTC.